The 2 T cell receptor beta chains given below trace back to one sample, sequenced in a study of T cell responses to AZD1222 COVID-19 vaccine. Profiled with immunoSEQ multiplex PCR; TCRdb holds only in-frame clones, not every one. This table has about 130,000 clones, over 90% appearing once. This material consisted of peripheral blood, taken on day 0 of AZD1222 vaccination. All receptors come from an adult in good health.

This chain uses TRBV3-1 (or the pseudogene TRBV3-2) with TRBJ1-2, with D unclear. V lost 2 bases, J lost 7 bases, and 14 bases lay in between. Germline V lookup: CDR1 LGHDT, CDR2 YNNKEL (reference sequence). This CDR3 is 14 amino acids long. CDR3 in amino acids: CASSQWGVVGGYTF. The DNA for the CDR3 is TGTGCCAGCAGCCAATGGGGAGTTGTCGGTGGCTACACCTTC.

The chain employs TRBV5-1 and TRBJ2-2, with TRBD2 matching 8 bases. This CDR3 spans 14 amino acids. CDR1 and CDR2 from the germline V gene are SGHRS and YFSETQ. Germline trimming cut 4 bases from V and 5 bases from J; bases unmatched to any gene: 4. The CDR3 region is CASSLSGITGELFF. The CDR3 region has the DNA TGCGCCAGCAGCCTTAGCGGGATTACCGGGGAGCTGTTTTTT.